Described below is a single T cell receptor (beta chain) sequence and its context. Its matching antigen is unknown. This entry belongs to a study of blood T cells in healthy people across ages. The study's findings and limits: PBMCs were not sorted, which prevented a conclusive comparison of naive versus antigen-experienced cells. Long-lived and aged donors differed, with more naive CD4+ cells and higher diversity in the long-lived.

This CDR3 contains 13 residues. The V gene's germline CDR1 is SGHDN and CDR2 FVKESK. V gave up 0 bases and J gave up 7 bases, with 9 bases separating them. Through a sample-barcoded 5' primer and a J-beta primer mix, a second PCR was run for roughly 6 to 12 cycles. TCRdb independently ran MiXCR on the 5' RACE reads; one entry per CDR3 protein. The sample contains fewer than 800,000 distinct CDR3 sequences, over 45% of which appear only once. The rearrangement uses TRBV14 and TRBJ1-2; D gene uncertain. This clonotype originated in an older woman in good health. The sample comprised blood. The CDR3: CASSQDRRSGYTF. Here the CDR3 DNA reads TGTGCCAGCAGCCAAGACAGGAGGTCTGGCTACACCTTC.